This record concerns one T cell receptor beta chain sequence. This entry belongs to a study of blood T cell repertoires in COVID-19. Looking at the study overall: Sites across the United States, Italy and Spain contributed samples from acute and convalescent COVID-19.

The length of the CDR3 is 15 residues. The ends lost 4 bases at V and 14 bases at J; junction bases unmatched: 12. Germline assignment: CDR1 LGHDT and CDR2 YNNKEL (reference sequence). Authors' data handling: Reference gene primer amplification gave nucleated cell count estimates. Produced via immunoSEQ multiplex PCR; TCRdb's table is partial and in-frame only. The V and J calls and clone size come from that table; D and trimming were worked out from the DNA. The repertoire includes about 210,000 clones, 65% to 90% of them detected once, and 2% to 3% sits in the top ten. The sequenced material came from peripheral blood. The rearrangement uses TRBV3-1 (or the pseudogene TRBV3-2) and TRBJ1-6; the match to TRBD1 covers 9 bases. The clonotype comes from a woman in her seventies with COVID-19, enrolled during active disease. DNA for the CDR3: TGTGCCAGCAGCCCCCGGGACAGGGCCGATTGGGCCCTCCACTTT. This codes for CASSPRDRADWALHF.